This entry lists 13 T cell receptor beta chains sequenced from one sample in a study of cytotoxic CD8 clonotypes in ibrutinib-treated CLL. Produced via immunoSEQ multiplex PCR; TCRdb's table is partial and in-frame only. The sample has approximately 350,000 clones; around 66% are singletons. The material was PBMCs, obtained after 36 months of ibrutinib treatment. Receptor source: a human donor with chronic lymphocytic leukemia.

V is TRBV4-1 and J is TRBJ1-5; D ambiguous. The CDR3 has 14 amino acids. CDR1 is MGHRA, CDR2 YSYEKL, per germline. The V and J ends lost 3 bases and 4 bases respectively, with 10 bases between them. The CDR3 nucleotides are TGCGCCAGCAGCCAGGGATGGTGGAATCAGCCCCAGCATTTT. The encoded protein is CASSQGWWNQPQHF.

The chain couples TRBV27 to TRBJ2-2; D is perhaps TRBD1 (5 bases). The germline V gene has CDR1 MNHEY and CDR2 SMNVEV (reference sequence). The CDR3 extends over 16 amino acids. The V and J ends lost 5 bases and 4 bases respectively, with 17 bases between them. The CDR3, as DNA: TGTGCCAGCAGTCGGTTAGCAGGGTCGGGCACCGGGGAGCTGTTTTTT. Translation gives CASSRLAGSGTGELFF.

This chain uses TRBV19 with TRBJ1-5; D call uncertain. Trimming pared 3 bases from V and 7 bases from J, leaving 10 bases between. Germline assignment: CDR1 LNHDA and CDR2 SQIVND (reference sequence). The CDR3 covers 13 residues. CDR3 nucleotides: TGTGCCAGTAGTATCTCGGGTTGGCAGCCCCAGCATTTT. Its translation is CASSISGWQPQHF.

V gene TRBV7-3 combines with J gene TRBJ2-3; D remains unclear. Per the germline V gene, CDR1 is SGHTA and CDR2 is FQGTGA. The CDR3 runs 14 residues. Trimming pared 5 bases from V and 4 bases from J, leaving 13 bases between. The CDR3 sequence: CASSVGWMADTQYF. The CDR3 nucleotides are TGTGCCAGCAGCGTAGGTTGGATGGCAGATACGCAGTATTTT.

This chain joins TRBV15 and TRBJ2-3; TRBD2 matches at 11 bases. V gave up 4 bases and J gave up 2 bases; unmatched junction bases: 5. The CDR3 length is 16 residues. Germline V lookup: CDR1 LNHNV, CDR2 YYDKDF (reference sequence). The CDR3 coding sequence is TGTGCCACCAGCATCCCGGGACTAGCGGTCACAGATACGCAGTATTTT. Translated: CATSIPGLAVTDTQYF. The whole variable domain, remainder taken from reference TRBV15 and TRBJ2-3, is DAMVIQNPRYQVTQFGKPVTLSCSQTLNHNVMYWYQQKSSQAPKLLFHYYDKDFNNEADTPDNFQSRRPNTSFCFLDIRSPGLGDTAMYLCATSIPGLAVTDTQYFGPGTRLTVL.

The chain has TRBV10-3 and TRBJ2-7, with 9 bases fitting TRBD1. V dropped 10 bases and J dropped 2; count of bases not matched to a gene: 3. This CDR3 is 12 amino acids long. Germline V lookup: CDR1 ENHRY, CDR2 SYGVKD. The CDR3 nucleotides are TGTGCCACTGGGACAGGGACCTACGAGCAGTACTTC. This gives the protein CATGTGTYEQYF.

The J gene is TRBJ2-7, the V gene TRBV6-6, with 9 bases aligning to TRBD1. The CDR3 is 15 amino acids. CDR1 and CDR2 (germline): MNHNY, SVGAGI (reference sequence). V trimming: 5 bases; J trimming: 3 bases; junction bases outside the gene matches: 8. CDR3 residues: CASSDEQGARYEQYF. DNA for the CDR3: TGTGCCAGCAGTGACGAACAGGGGGCGCGCTACGAGCAGTACTTC.

This clone has just a few counts. The gene calls are TRBV18 and TRBJ2-5; TRBD2 aligns across 15 bases. The trim removed 3 bases at V and 7 bases at J, leaving 6 bases unmatched. In germline, CDR1 is KGHSH, CDR2 LQKENI. The CDR3 runs 16 residues. The CDR3 DNA follows: TGTGCCAGCTCACCCCCGGGACTAGCGGGAGGAGGGACCCAGTACTTC. It yields the protein CASSPPGLAGGGTQYF.

The gene calls are TRBV6-4 and TRBJ2-6, with TRBD1 identical over 10 bases. CDR1 MRHNA and CDR2 SNTAGT come from the germline V gene. J was trimmed by 2 bases and V by 5 bases; bases with no gene match: 6. The CDR3 runs 17 residues. CDR3 DNA: TGTGCCAGCAGTCCCGGGACAGGGGTTGCTGGGGCCAACGTCCTGACTTTC. Protein: CASSPGTGVAGANVLTF.

The CDR3 is CASSIDRGTEAFF. DNA for the CDR3: TGTGCCAGTAGTATCGACCGGGGGACTGAAGCTTTCTTT. The chain carries TRBV19 and TRBJ1-1, with D possibly matching TRBD1 (5 bases). V was shortened by 3 bases and J by 5 bases, with 10 bases between the two germline ends. This CDR3 comprises 13 residues. CDR1 LNHDA and CDR2 SQIVND come from the germline V gene (reference sequence).

The chain's CDR3 is CAIKDTSSYEQYF. The CDR3 DNA is TGTGCCATCAAGGACACGAGCTCCTACGAGCAGTACTTC. The genes are TRBV10-3 and TRBJ2-7; TRBD1 might be the D (5 bases). Germline V lookup: CDR1 ENHRY, CDR2 SYGVKD. Deletions cut 7 bases from V and 0 bases from J, with 10 bases between. This CDR3 spans 13 amino acids.

This rearrangement joins TRBV7-9 to TRBJ1-2, with D unclear. CDR1 SEHNR and CDR2 FQNEAQ come from the germline V gene (reference sequence). This CDR3 has 12 residues. V dropped 1 base and J dropped 6 bases, with 6 bases sitting between them. CDR3 nucleotides: TGTGCCAGCAGCTTAGGTCGTAATGGCTACACCTTC. Translation: CASSLGRNGYTF.

V usage is TRBV7-2 and J usage is TRBJ1-2, with D hard to call. This CDR3 is 11 amino acids long. Trimming took 5 bases from V and 7 from J, leaving 8 bases between them. Germline V lookup: CDR1 SGHTA, CDR2 FQGNSA. The CDR3 bases are TGTGCCAGCAGCCCCTCTGGTGGCTACACCTTC. This gives the protein CASSPSGGYTF.